This T cell receptor (beta chain) was profiled in a study of blood T cell repertoires in COVID-19. Study background: Acute and convalescent COVID-19 specimens originated in the United States, Italy and Spain. T cells, B-cell-depleted T cells, or PBMCs supplied cDNA or gDNA.

Trimming took off 5 bases at V and 4 bases at J, with 14 bases between the two ends. The germline CDR1 and CDR2 sequences are MNHEY and SMNVEV (reference sequence). This CDR3 is built from 14 residues. Study processing details: Quantification of nucleated cells was approximated via reference gene primer amplification. Only in-frame clones appear in the TCRdb table, and some are missing; sequencing was by immunoSEQ multiplex PCR. The D gene and trimming were derived from the DNA, and the V and J assignments and clone size from that table. The sample lists some 67,000 clones, approximately 90% occurring once.

The material sequenced was peripheral blood. This receptor was taken from a woman aged 18-29 years with acute or convalescent COVID-19. The chain employs TRBV27 and TRBJ1-1; TRBD1 might be the D (6 bases). The CDR3 sequence: CASSPNRVPTEAFF. In DNA, the CDR3 is TGTGCCAGCAGTCCCAACAGGGTGCCCACTGAAGCTTTCTTT.